This T cell receptor beta chain was retrieved from a study of radiotherapy plus CTLA-4 blockade in lung cancer. Focal radiation and CTLA-4 blockade (ipilimumab) were tested in chemo-refractory metastatic non-small-cell lung cancer patients. Overall study results and limits: TCR clones of tumor origin grew in blood after radiotherapy plus ipilimumab.

This CDR3 region has 17 residues. Per germline, CDR1 SGHTA and CDR2 FQGNSA. V lost 3 bases, J lost 0 bases, and 9 bases stayed unmatched. This table comes from immunoSEQ multiplex PCR, and its TCRdb copy is limited to in-frame clones, with some not included. The sample contains about 33,000 clones, 70% to 90% of which appear only once. With regard to this clone: Its specificity is unknown.

The genes are TRBV7-2 and TRBJ2-7, with 9 bases that match TRBD2. The source of this sequence is a human donor with non-small cell lung cancer that progressed on radiotherapy plus ipilimumab. Sample: peripheral blood, taken from a patient treated with radiotherapy plus ipilimumab. The CDR3 here is CASSFQTTSGSSYEQYF. CDR3 coding DNA: TGTGCCAGCAGCTTCCAAACCACTAGCGGGTCCTCCTACGAGCAGTACTTC.